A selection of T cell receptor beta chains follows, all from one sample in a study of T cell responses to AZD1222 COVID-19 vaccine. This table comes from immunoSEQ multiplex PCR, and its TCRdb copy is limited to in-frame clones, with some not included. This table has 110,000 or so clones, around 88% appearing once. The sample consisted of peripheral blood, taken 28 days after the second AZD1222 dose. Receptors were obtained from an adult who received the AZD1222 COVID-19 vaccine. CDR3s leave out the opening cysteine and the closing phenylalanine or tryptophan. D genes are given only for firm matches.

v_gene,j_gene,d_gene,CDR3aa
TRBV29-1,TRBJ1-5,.,SAYPGQGNQPQH
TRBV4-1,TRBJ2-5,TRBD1,ASSQGTGQETQY
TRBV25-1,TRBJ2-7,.,ASSDRLARAYEQY
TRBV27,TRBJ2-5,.,ASSPRGRETQY
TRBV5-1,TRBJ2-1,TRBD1,ASSPSRDRVQGSYNEQF
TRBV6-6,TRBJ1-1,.,AARTSGGGEKTEAF
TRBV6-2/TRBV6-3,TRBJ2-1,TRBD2,ASSYGSGGYNEQF
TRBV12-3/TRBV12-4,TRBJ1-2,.,ASSPPTVYGYT
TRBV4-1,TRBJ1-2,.,ASSQDSGLAGYT
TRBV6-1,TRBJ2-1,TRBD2,ASSEAGAGEFKQF
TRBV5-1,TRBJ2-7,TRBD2,ASSLSLAGASYEQY
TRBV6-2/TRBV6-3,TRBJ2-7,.,ASSPRAGSYEQY
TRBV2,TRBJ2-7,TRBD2,ASSGLAGITYEQY
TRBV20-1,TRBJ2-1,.,SASLRGWNEQF
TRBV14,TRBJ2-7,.,ASSQDSFWAVGEQY
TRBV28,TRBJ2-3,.,AIQPYSGSTDTQY
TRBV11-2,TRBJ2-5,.,ASSSSVQETQY
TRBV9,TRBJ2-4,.,ASSVLSTSNIQY
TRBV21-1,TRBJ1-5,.,ASSIHREIYRDWNQPQH
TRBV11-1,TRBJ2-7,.,ASSLGLAGSYEQY
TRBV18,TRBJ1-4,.,ASSPLRAGTNEKLF
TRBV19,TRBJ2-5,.,ATPAVINRDTNYQETQY
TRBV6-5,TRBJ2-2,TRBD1,ASRGGQGTGELF
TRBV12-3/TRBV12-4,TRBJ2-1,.,ASSLGNEQF
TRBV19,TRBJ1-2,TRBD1,ASSRQGNYGYT
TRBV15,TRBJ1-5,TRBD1,ATSSGGDQPQH
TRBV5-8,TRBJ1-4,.,ASSLEYAATNEKLF
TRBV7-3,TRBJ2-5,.,ASSRRTQETQY
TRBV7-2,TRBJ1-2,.,ASSSSHVST
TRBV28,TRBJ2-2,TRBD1,ASTTTGAYTGELF
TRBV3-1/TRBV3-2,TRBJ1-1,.,ASSQVQGNTEAF
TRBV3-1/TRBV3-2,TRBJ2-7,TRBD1,ASSLSTGGSYEQY
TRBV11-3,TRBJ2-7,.,ASSLGGPYEQY
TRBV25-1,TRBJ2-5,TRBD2,ASSESSSGGSETQY
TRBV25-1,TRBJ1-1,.,ASSEGTTEAF
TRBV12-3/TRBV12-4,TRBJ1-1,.,ASSFRRLAEAF
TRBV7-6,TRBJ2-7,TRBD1,ASSLGSGGWYEQY
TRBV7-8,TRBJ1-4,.,ASSLGLVLH
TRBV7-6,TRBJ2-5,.,ASSTSQLQTALRETQY
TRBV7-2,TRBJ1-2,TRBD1,ASSLGQGAGYGYT
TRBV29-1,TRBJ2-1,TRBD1,SSGTGGTFSSYNEQF
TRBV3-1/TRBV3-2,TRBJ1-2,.,ASSQESGNYGYT
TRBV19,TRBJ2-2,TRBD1,ASSIQGANTGELF
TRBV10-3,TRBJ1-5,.,AISDRERQPQH
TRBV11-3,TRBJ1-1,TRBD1,ASNQGAAMNTEAF
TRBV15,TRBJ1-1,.,ATSRDNTEAF
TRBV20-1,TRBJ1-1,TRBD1,SATDRANTEAF
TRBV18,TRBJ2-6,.,ASSPRLISGANVLT
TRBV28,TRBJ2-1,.,ASSLVRRQAEQF